This T cell receptor (beta chain) was documented in a study of cytomegalovirus exposure and HLA in healthy donors. Clones were read by immunoSEQ multiplex PCR, and TCRdb kept only the in-frame ones, dropping some. The data show around 55,000 clones, around 90% seen once. Comment on this clone: The target antigen is unknown.

Regarding the study as a whole: Usually a TCR sequence was rare, but some public TCRs were found in many donors. In the roughly 130 validation repertoires, a later analysis found that first-cohort TCR clusters tended to co-occur. The study designated roughly 160 TCR beta chains cytomegalovirus-associated.

The CDR3 has 13 residues. Germline V gene lookup returns CDR1 SGHVS and CDR2 FNYEAQ. Trimming shortened V by 1 base and J by 3 bases, and 4 bases separated the two germline ends. The sample consisted of PBMCs. The source is a man between 18 and 29 years old in good health and CMV-seronegative. The chain joins TRBV7-6 to TRBJ1-5; the D is unclear. CDR3 loop: CASSLGANQPQHF. The CDR3 DNA is TGTGCCAGCAGCTTAGGAGCCAATCAGCCCCAGCATTTT.